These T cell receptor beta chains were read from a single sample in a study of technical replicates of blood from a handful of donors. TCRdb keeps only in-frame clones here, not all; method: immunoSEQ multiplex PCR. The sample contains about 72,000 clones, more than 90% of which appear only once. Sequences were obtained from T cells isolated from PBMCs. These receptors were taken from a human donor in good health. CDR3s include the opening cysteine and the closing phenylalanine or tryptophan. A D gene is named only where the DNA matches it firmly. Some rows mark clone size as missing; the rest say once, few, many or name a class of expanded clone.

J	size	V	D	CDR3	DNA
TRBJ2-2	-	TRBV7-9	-	CASSLSGLDTGELFF	TGTGCCAGCAGCTTATCAGGGTTGGACACCGGGGAGCTGTTTTTT
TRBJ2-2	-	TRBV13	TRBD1	CASSLGGGQEKATGELFF	TGTGCCAGCAGCTTAGGTGGGGGACAGGAAAAAGCCACCGGGGAGCTGTTTTTT
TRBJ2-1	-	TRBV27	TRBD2	CASSSTGTSSEQFF	TGTGCCAGCAGTTCTACCGGGACTAGCTCCGAGCAGTTCTTC
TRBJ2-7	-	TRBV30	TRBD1	CACLPGQTYEQYF	TGTGCCTGTTTACCGGGACAGACCTACGAGCAGTACTTC
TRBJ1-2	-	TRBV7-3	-	CASSLGEARTYGYTF	TGTGCCAGCAGCTTGGGAGAAGCGCGGACCTATGGCTACACCTTC
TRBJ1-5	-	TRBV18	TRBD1	CASSPPGAGGQPQHF	TGTGCCAGCTCACCACCAGGGGCAGGGGGTCAGCCCCAGCATTTT
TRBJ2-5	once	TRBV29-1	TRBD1	CSARKGQQYF	TGCAGCGCGAGGAAGGGACAGCAGTACTTC
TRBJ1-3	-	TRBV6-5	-	CASSRDIPGNTIYF	TGTGCCAGCAGTCGAGACATTCCCGGAAACACCATATATTTT
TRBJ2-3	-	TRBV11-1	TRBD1	CASSRPIGTGKDPTDTQYF	TGTGCCAGCAGCCGACCTATTGGGACAGGGAAGGATCCCACAGATACGCAGTATTTT
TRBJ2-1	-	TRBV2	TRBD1	CASSSRDRGIRWDNEQFF	TGTGCCAGCAGTTCCCGGGACAGGGGCATAAGGTGGGACAATGAGCAGTTCTTC
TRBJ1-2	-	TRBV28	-	CASSLSWGYTF	TGTGCCAGCAGCCTTAGTTGGGGCTACACCTTC
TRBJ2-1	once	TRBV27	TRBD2	CASSSSSWTSRDNEQFF	TGTGCCAGCAGTTCATCCTCCTGGACTAGCAGAGACAATGAGCAGTTCTTC
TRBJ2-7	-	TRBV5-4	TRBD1	CASSLVDREHEQYF	TGTGCCAGCAGCTTGGTGGACAGGGAACACGAGCAGTACTTC
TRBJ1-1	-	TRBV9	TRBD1	CASSLDRGRATEAFF	TGTGCCAGCAGTTTAGACAGGGGGCGGGCTACTGAAGCTTTCTTT
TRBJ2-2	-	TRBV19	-	CASSMSVGSTNTGELFF	TGTGCCAGTAGTATGTCCGTCGGGAGTACGAACACCGGGGAGCTGTTTTTT
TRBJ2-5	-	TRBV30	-	CAWTKQETQYF	TGTGCCTGGACAAAACAAGAGACCCAGTACTTC
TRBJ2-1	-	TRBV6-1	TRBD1	CASSEATPDRGNNEQFF	TGTGCCAGCAGTGAAGCTACCCCGGACAGGGGAAACAATGAGCAGTTCTTC
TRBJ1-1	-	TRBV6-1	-	CATSLNTEAFF	TGTGCCACCTCCCTGAACACTGAAGCTTTCTTT
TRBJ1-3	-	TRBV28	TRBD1	CASRPTGSGNTIYF	TGTGCCAGCAGACCGACAGGGTCGGGAAACACCATATATTTT
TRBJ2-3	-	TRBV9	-	CASSVALTDTQYF	TGTGCCAGCAGCGTAGCTCTGACAGATACGCAGTATTTT
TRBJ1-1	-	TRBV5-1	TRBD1	CASSDRQGGDTEAFF	TGCGCCAGCAGCGACCGACAGGGAGGCGACACTGAAGCTTTCTTT
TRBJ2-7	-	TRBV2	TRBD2	CAKETSGSREQYF	TGTGCCAAGGAAACTAGCGGGAGCCGTGAGCAGTACTTC
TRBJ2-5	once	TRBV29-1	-	CSVMIQGTGQKTQYF	TGCAGCGTTATGATCCAGGGGACGGGTCAAAAGACCCAGTACTTC
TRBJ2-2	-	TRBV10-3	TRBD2	CATSEGGTMTGELFF	TGTGCCACCAGCGAGGGCGGGACTATGACCGGGGAGCTGTTTTTT
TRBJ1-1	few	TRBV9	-	CASSVDYGNTEAFF	TGTGCCAGCAGCGTAGACTACGGGAACACTGAAGCTTTCTTT
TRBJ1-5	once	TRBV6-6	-	CASSYRGNYPEAQHF	TGTGCCAGCAGTTACAGGGGAAATTACCCTGAAGCCCAGCATTTT
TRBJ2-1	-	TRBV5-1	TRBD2	CASSLSSGGGTSYNEQFF	TGCGCCAGCAGCTTGAGCTCTGGGGGAGGGACGTCCTACAATGAGCAGTTCTTC
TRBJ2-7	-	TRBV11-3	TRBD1	CASSQWTGAYEQYF	TGTGCCAGCAGCCAATGGACAGGGGCCTACGAGCAGTACTTC
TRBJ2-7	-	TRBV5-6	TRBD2	CASSKGLAGYEQYF	TGTGCCAGCAGCAAGGGACTAGCGGGATACGAGCAGTACTTC
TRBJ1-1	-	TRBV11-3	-	CASSLAGKNTEAFF	TGTGCCAGCAGCTTAGCCGGGAAGAACACTGAAGCTTTCTTT
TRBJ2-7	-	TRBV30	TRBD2	CAWEVLNLAGGQGEQYF	TGTGCCTGGGAGGTCCTAAACTTAGCGGGAGGGCAAGGCGAGCAGTACTTC
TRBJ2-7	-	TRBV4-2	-	CASSQDIYLYEQYF	TGTGCCAGCAGCCAAGATATCTACCTCTACGAGCAGTACTTC
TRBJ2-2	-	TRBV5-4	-	CASSLAEAAYTGELFF	TGTGCCAGCAGCTTGGCCGAGGCGGCATACACCGGGGAGCTGTTTTTT
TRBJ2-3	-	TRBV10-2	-	CASEDTSRETDTQYF	TGCGCCAGCGAAGACACTAGCAGAGAAACAGATACGCAGTATTTT
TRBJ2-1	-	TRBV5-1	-	CASSLDPSSYNEQFF	TGCGCCAGCAGCTTGGACCCTAGCTCCTACAATGAGCAGTTCTTC
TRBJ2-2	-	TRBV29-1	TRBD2	CSVKGTTGGLGELFF	TGCAGCGTTAAAGGGACGACGGGAGGTCTCGGGGAGCTGTTTTTT
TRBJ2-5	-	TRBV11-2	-	CASSFRGAEETQYF	TGTGCCAGCAGCTTCCGGGGGGCCGAAGAGACCCAGTACTTC
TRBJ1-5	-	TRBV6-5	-	CASSYADNQPQHF	TGTGCCAGCAGTTACGCGGACAATCAGCCCCAGCATTTT
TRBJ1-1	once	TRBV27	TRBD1	CATATGQPETEAFF	TGTGCCACCGCTACGGGACAGCCAGAGACTGAAGCTTTCTTT
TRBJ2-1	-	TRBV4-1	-	CASSHLNTEQFF	TGCGCCAGCAGCCATCTGAACACTGAGCAGTTCTTC
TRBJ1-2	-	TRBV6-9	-	CASSYPGHTNYGYTF	TGTGCCAGCAGTTATCCGGGACACACAAACTATGGCTACACCTTC
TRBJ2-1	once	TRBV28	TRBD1	CASSFSGQGARYEQFF	TGTGCCAGCAGTTTCTCTGGACAGGGGGCGCGGTATGAGCAGTTCTTC
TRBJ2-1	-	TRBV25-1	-	CASSQTSSYNEQFF	TGTGCCAGCAGTCAAACGAGCTCCTACAATGAGCAGTTCTTC
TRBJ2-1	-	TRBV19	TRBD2	CASSSTSGSYNEQFF	TGTGCCAGTAGTAGTACTAGCGGGTCGTACAATGAGCAGTTCTTC
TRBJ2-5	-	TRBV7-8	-	CASLPLAETQYF	TGTGCCAGCCTCCCCCTAGCGGAGACCCAGTACTTC
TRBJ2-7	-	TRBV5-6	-	CASSLTREVSEQYF	TGTGCCAGCAGCTTGACGCGGGAAGTCTCCGAGCAGTACTTC